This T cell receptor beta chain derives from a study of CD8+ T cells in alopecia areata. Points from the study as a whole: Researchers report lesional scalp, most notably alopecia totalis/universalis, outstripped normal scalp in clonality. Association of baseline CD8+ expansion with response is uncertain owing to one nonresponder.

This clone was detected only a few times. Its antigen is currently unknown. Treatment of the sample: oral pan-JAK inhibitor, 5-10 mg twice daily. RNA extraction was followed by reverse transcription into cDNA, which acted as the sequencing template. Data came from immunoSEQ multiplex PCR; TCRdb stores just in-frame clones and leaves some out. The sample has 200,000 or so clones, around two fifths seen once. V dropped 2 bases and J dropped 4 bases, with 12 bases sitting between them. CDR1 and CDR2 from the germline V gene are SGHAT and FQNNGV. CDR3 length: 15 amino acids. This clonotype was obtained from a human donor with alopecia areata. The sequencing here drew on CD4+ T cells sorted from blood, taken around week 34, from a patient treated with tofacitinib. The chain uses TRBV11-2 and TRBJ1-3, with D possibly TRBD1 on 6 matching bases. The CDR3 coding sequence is TGTGCCAGCAGCTTACACAGGGCCGCGGGAAACACCATATATTTT. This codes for CASSLHRAAGNTIYF.